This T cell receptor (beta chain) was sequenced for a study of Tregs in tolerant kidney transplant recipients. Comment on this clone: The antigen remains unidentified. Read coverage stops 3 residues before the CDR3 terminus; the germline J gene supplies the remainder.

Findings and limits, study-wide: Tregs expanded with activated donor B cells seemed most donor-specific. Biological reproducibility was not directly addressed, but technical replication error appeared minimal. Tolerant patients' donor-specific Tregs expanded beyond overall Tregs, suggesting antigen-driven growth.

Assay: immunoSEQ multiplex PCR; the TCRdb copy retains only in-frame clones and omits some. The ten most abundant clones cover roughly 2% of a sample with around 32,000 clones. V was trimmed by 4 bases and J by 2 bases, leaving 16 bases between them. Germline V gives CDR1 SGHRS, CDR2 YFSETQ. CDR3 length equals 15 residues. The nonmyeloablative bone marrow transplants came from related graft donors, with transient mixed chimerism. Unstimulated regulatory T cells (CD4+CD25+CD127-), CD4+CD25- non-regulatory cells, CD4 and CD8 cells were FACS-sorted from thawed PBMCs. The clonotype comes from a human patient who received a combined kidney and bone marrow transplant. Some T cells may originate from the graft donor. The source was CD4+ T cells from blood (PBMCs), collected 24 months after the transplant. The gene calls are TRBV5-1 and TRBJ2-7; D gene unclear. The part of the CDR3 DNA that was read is TGCGCCAGCAGCCCGGCCCGGGTTTCGACCTACGAG. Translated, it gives CASSPARVSTYE. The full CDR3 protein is CASSPARVSTYEQYF.